The source of this TCR beta chain is a study of T cells in Graves' hyperthyroidism and ophthalmopathy. This clonotype was counted ten times or more. The germline CDR1 and CDR2 sequences are MNHNS and SASEGT. Trimming stripped 5 bases from V and 4 bases from J, with 12 bases between. The CDR3 runs to 13 residues. Template material for amplifying TCR beta CDR3 regions consisted of RNA transcripts. RT-PCR in the first round (using the HTBI primer set) targeted the TCR CDR3. MiXCR, run by TCRdb on the multiplex PCR reads, gives a single entry per CDR3 protein. The sample carries some 620,000 distinct CDR3 sequences, around 15% recorded once.

The sequencing sample was made of blood. The chain recombines TRBV6-1 with TRBJ2-7; D is undetermined. The TCR was taken from a woman aged 30 to 39 with Graves' hyperthyroidism. In DNA form, the CDR3 reads TGTGCCAGCAGTTATGGGCTGGAATACGAGCAGTACTTC. This codes for CASSYGLEYEQYF.